Reported below is one TCR beta chain. This clonotype was seen repeatedly, ten times or more. Its antigen has not been determined. No per-base quality is available; no much larger clone lies one base away. Measured from the cysteine to the phenylalanine, the CDR3 is 14 residues long. Of all the DNA, just the CDR3 is kept, 42 bases in frame from base 1. Reading the germline V gene (reference sequence) gives CDR1 SGHKS and CDR2 YYEKEE. Deletion took 7 bases off V and 0 bases off J, with a span of 11 bases between the germline ends. The sample originates from a study of response to subunit inactivated influenza vaccine (dated by TCRdb to 2017 to 2018). As for the study more broadly: The study used deep quantitative T cell receptor repertoire profiling to track responses to a trivalent subunit inactivated influenza vaccine.

Library creation used RT-PCR. These reads were obtained on an Illumina HiSeq 2500. The public reads were quality trimmed at Q25 with fastp and then assembled into clones with MiXCR by TCRdb, keeping productive beta chains. CDR3 protein duplicates are merged, each entry listing the most common genes and DNA. Counted in this sample were roughly 700,000 distinct CDR3 sequences; approximately 14% of them appeared once. The ten biggest clones cover approximately 7% of the sample. General findings and caveats noted by the study authors: It was suggested by the authors that each seasonal influenza vaccination may recruit only a limited number of new T cells.

This material consisted of PBMCs from blood, taken approximately 15 days before vaccination. The chain is made from TRBV5-5 and TRBJ1-3; a tentative D call is TRBD1 (5 bases match). This clonotype originated in a man aged 45-65 years who received an inactivated influenza vaccine. Donor details come from another sample of the same person, matched by shared clones. The sequenced DNA is TGTGCCAGCCTCAGGGATCTCTCTGGAAACACCATATATTTT. It codes for CASLRDLSGNTIYF.